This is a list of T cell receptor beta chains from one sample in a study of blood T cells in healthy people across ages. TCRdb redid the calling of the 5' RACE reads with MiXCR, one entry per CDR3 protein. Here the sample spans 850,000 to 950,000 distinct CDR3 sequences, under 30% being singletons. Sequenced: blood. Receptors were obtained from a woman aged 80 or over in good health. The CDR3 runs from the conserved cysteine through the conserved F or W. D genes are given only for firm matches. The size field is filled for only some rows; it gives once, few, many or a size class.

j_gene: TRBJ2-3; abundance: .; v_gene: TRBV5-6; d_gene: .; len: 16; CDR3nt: TGTGCCAGCAGCGCCGGGGAGCTCTTCGCGCCAGATACGCAGTATTTT; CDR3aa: CASSAGELFAPDTQYF
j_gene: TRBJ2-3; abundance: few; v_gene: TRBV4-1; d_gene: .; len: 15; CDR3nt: TGCGCCAGCAGCCAAGAGGGTTCTAGCACAGATACGCAGTATTTT; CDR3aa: CASSQEGSSTDTQYF
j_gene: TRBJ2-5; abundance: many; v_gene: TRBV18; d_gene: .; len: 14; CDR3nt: TGTGCCAGCTCACCATATCGGGGGACAGAGACCCAGTACTTC; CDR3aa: CASSPYRGTETQYF
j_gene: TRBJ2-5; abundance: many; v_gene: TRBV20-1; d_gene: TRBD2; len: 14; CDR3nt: TGCAGTGCCGTCGTCCTAGCGGGAGAAGAGACCCAGTACTTC; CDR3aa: CSAVVLAGEETQYF
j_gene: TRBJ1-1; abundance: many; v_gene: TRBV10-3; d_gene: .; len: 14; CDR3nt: TGTGCCATCAGCTTAGGATCCGATAAAACTGAAGCTTTCTTT; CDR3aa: CAISLGSDKTEAFF
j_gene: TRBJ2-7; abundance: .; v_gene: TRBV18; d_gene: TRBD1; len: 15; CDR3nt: TGTGCCAGCTCACCGACGACCGGGACAGCCTACGAGCAGTACTTC; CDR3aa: CASSPTTGTAYEQYF
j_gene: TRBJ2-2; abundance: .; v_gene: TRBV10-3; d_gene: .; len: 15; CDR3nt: TGTGCCATCAGTGAATACTGGACCGCTGATAATCGGCTGTTTTTT; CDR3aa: CAISEYWTADNRLFF
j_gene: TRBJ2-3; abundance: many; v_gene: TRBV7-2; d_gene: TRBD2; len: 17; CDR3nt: TGTGCCAGCAGCTGGGGGGGGCTAGCGGGGACCACAGATACGCAGTATTTT; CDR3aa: CASSWGGLAGTTDTQYF
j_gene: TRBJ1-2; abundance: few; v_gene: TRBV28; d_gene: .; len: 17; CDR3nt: TGTGCCAGCAGTCCACCGGGAGCAAGGCTTTCAGTCTATGGCTACACCTTC; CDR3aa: CASSPPGARLSVYGYTF
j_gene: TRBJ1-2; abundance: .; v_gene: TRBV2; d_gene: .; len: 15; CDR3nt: TGTGCCAGCAGGATACGACAGTTCCCCTCCTATGGCTACACCTTC; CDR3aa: CASRIRQFPSYGYTF
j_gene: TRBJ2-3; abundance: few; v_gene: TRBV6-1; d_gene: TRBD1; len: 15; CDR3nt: TGTGCCAGCAGTGGCGGGACAGGGATCACAGATACGCAGTATTTT; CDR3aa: CASSGGTGITDTQYF
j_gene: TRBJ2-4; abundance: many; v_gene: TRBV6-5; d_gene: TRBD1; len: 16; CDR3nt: TGTGCCAGCAGCCCCACTACAGGGGGCTTGCAAAACATTCAGTACTTC; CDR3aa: CASSPTTGGLQNIQYF
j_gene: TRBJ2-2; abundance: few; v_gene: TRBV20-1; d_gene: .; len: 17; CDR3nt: TGCAGTGCTAGAGTGTCTGGAGGGGGGCCATACACCGGGGAGCTGTTTTTT; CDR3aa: CSARVSGGGPYTGELFF
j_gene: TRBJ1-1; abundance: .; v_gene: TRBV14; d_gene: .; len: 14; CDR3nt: TGTGCCAGCAGCCACGGACTTGGGGGAACTGAAGCTTTCTTT; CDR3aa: CASSHGLGGTEAFF
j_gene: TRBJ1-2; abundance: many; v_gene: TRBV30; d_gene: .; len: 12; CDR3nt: TGTGCCTGGAGTGTATCCCAGCGGGGCTACACCTTC; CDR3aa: CAWSVSQRGYTF
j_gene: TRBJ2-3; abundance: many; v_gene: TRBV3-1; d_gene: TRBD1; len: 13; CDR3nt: TGTGCCAGCAGGGGACAGACCACAGATACGCAGTATTTT; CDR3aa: CASRGQTTDTQYF
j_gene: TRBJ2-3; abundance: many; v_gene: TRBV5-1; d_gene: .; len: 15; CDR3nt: TGCGCCAGCAGCTTGGGTGGCAGGGAGTCAGATACGCAGTATTTT; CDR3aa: CASSLGGRESDTQYF
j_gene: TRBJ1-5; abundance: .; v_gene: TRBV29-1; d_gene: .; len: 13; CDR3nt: TGCAGCGTTGAGGACAGCCCAGATCAGCCCCAGCATTTT; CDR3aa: CSVEDSPDQPQHF
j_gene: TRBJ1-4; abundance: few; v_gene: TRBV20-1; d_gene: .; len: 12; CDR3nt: TGCAGTGCTAGAGGGCGAAATGAAAAACTGTTTTTT; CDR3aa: CSARGRNEKLFF
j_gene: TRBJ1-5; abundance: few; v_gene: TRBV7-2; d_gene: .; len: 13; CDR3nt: TGTGCCAGCAGCCCGGGTTCCTTTCAGCCCCAGCATTTT; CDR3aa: CASSPGSFQPQHF
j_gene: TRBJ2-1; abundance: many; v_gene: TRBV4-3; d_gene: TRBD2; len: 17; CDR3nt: TGCGCCAGCAGCCAAGATCCCCGCGGGGGGGTATACAATGAGCAGTTCTTC; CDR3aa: CASSQDPRGGVYNEQFF
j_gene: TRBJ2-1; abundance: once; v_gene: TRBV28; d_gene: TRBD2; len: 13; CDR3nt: TGTGCGAAGAGCGGGAGCTCCTACAATGAGCAGTTCTTC; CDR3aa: CAKSGSSYNEQFF
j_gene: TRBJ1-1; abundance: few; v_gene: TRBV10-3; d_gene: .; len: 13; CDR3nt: TGTGCCATCAGTGCCAGCCAGAACACTGAAGCTTTCTTT; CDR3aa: CAISASQNTEAFF
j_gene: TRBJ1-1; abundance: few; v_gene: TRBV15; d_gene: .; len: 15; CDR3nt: TGTGCCACCAGCAGACTAGGGGGACAGAACACTGAAGCTTTCTTT; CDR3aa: CATSRLGGQNTEAFF
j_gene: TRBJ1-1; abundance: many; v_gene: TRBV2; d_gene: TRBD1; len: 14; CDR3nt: TGCGCCAGCAGCGAAGGACAGGGATGGACTGAAGCTTTCTTT; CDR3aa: CASSEGQGWTEAFF
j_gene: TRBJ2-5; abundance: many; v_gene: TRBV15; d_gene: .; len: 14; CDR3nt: TGTGCCACCAGCTCCCGAGCAGGCCGAGAGACCCAGTACTTC; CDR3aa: CATSSRAGRETQYF
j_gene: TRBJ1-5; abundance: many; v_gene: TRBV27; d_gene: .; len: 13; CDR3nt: TGTGCCAGCAGCTTTGGGACGGGTCAGCCCCAGCATTTT; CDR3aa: CASSFGTGQPQHF
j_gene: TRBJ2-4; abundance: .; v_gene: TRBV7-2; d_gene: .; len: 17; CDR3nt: TGTGCCAGCAGCTTAAGTTCGGCAGAATGGGCCAAAAACATTCAGTACTTC; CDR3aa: CASSLSSAEWAKNIQYF
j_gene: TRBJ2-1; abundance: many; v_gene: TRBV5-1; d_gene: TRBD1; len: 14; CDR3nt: TGCGCCAGCAGCCTCGGACAGGGACGCGATGAGCAGTTCTTC; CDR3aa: CASSLGQGRDEQFF
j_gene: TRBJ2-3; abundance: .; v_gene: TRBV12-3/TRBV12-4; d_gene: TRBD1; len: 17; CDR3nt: TGTGCCTGCGCTCCCTTAGGGGGACAGGGGTTTACAGATACGCAGTATTTT; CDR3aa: CACAPLGGQGFTDTQYF
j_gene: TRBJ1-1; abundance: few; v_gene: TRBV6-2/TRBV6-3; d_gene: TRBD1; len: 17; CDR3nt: TGTGCCAGCAGTTACCAGCCCAGGGGGCGCCGGAACACTGAAGCTTTCTTT; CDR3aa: CASSYQPRGRRNTEAFF
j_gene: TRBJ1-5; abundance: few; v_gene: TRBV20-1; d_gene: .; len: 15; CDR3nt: TGCAGTGCTAGGTCGGGGGCCCATAGCAATCAGCCCCAGCATTTT; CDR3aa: CSARSGAHSNQPQHF
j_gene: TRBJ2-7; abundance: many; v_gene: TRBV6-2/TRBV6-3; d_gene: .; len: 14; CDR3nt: TGTGCCAGCACCTCACCCGGATGGGGGTACGAGCAGTACTTC; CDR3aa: CASTSPGWGYEQYF
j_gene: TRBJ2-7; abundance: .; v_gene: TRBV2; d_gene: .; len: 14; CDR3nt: TGTGCCAGCATGTGGGGAGCAGGGCCCTACGAGCAGTACTTC; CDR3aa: CASMWGAGPYEQYF
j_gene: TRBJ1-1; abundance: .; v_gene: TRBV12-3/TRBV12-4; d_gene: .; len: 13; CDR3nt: TGTGCCAGCACCTATATCGTTCAAGCTGAAGCTTTCTTT; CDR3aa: CASTYIVQAEAFF
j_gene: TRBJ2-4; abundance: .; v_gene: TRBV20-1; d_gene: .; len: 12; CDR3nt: TGCAGTGCTAGGGACGTACGAGACATTCAGTACTTC; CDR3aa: CSARDVRDIQYF
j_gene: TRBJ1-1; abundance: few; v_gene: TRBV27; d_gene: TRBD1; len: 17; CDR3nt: TGTGCCAGCAGTGCCTACCCTCCCGGGACAGGGAAGGCTGAAGCTTTCTTT; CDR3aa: CASSAYPPGTGKAEAFF
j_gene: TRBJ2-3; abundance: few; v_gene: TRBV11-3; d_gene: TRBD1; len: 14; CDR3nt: TGTGCCAGCAGCTCTTCCTTGGACAGGGATACGCAGTATTTT; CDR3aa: CASSSSLDRDTQYF
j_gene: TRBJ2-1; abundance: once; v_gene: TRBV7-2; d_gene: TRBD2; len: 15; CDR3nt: TGTGTCAGCAGCTTAGCGGGTGGCGGCCCGAGGGAGCAGTTCTTC; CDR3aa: CVSSLAGGGPREQFF
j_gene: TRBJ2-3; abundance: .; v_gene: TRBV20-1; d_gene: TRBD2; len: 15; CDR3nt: TGCAGTGCTAGGCCCGGAGCGGGGGGGCCAGATACGCAGTATTTT; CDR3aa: CSARPGAGGPDTQYF
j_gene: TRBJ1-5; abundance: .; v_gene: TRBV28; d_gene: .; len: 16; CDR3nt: TGTGCCAGCAGTCTCTTGGCCGGAAATAGCAATCAGCCCCAGCATTTT; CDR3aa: CASSLLAGNSNQPQHF
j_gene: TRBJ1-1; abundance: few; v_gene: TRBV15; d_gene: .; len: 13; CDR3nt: TGTGCCACCAGCGGATTCCTGAACACTGAAGCTTTCTTT; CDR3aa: CATSGFLNTEAFF
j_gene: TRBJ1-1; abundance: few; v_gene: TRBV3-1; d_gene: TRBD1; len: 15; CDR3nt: TGTGCCAGCAGCCCCCGGGACAGGGGGCGAGGGGAAGCTTTCTTT; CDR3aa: CASSPRDRGRGEAFF
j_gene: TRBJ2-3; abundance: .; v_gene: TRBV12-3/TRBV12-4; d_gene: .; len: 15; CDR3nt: TGTGCCAGCAGTTTTCTAGGGACTAGCACAGATACGCAGTATTTT; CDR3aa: CASSFLGTSTDTQYF
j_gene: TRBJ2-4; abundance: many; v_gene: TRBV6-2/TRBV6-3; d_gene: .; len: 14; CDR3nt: TGTGCCAGCAGCCCGCAGGATCTCAAAAACATTCAGTACTTC; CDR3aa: CASSPQDLKNIQYF
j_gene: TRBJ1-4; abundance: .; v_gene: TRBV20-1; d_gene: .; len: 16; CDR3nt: TGCAGTGCTAGATTAGGTGTCGGTAGTACTAATGAAAAACTGTTTTTT; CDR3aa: CSARLGVGSTNEKLFF
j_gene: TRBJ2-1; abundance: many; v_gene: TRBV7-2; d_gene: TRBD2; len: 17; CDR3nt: TGTGCCAGCAGCACGCACACTAGCGGGGGGGCCAGAAATGAGCAGTTCTTC; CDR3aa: CASSTHTSGGARNEQFF